The clone carrying this T cell receptor beta chain has ten or more counts. Its specificity is unknown. This entry belongs to a study of neurological immune-mediated disorders. Study conclusions and caveats: HTLV-1-associated myelopathy displayed the greatest TCR clonal expansion, and multiple sclerosis exhibited the smallest, lower than that of healthy controls.

The cDNA was synthesized by means of template-switch 5'RACE, which was carried out with 10-nucleotide random UMIs. TCRdb re-called the 5' RACE reads through MiXCR, storing one row per CDR3 protein. The profile covers approximately 85,000 distinct CDR3 sequences, with under 15% appearing a single time and around 5% taken by the ten largest. Sample time point: longitudinal time-point 2. Trimming removed 2 bases from V and 3 bases from J, with 11 bases in between. Germline-derived CDR1 and CDR2 are SGHRS and YFSETQ. This CDR3 has 15 amino acids. V and J are TRBV5-1 and TRBJ1-4; D unresolved. Sequenced material: PBMCs. The source is a female donor with HTLV-1-associated myelopathy (HAM/TSP). The CDR3: CASSLGPFANEKLFF. CDR3 nucleotide sequence: TGCGCCAGCAGCTTAGGGCCCTTCGCTAATGAAAAACTGTTTTTT. Filled out from reference TRBV5-1 and TRBJ1-4, the complete variable domain reads KAGVTQTPRYLIKTRGQQVTLSCSPISGHRSVSWYQQTPGQGLQFLFEYFSETQRNKGNFPGRFSGRQFSNSRSEMNVSTLELGDSALYLCASSLGPFANEKLFFGSGTQLSVL.